These T cell receptor beta chains were read from a single sample in a study of regulatory T cells in long-lasting Graves disease. TCRdb recomputed calls from the multiplex PCR reads with MiXCR, one row per CDR3 protein. There are about 470,000 distinct CDR3 sequences in the sample; around 21% occur only once, and roughly 8% lies in the top ten. Sequences were derived from peripheral blood mononuclear cells (PBMCs), sampled when the disease was refractory, from a patient treated with antithyroid drugs. Receptor source: a female donor with Graves disease. The CDR3 runs from the conserved cysteine through the conserved F or W. Each record gives: V gene, J gene, D gene, clone size, CDR3 DNA, CDR3 protein. The D gene is left open where the match is weak. The listing skips clone size in some rows; elsewhere it reads once, few, many or a size class.

>TRBV10-3|TRBJ2-2|NA|NA
TGTGCCATCAGTGAGTCCCGGACCATGGGCGGGAACGTCGGGGAGCTGTTTTTT
CAISESRTMGGNVGELFF
>TRBV11-2|TRBJ2-1|NA|NA
TGTGCCAGCAGCTTAGGCGAGGAGCAGTTCTTC
CASSLGEEQFF
>TRBV6-9|TRBJ1-5|NA|NA
TGTGCCAGCAGTTCGGGGGTTCTGAGCAATCAGCCCCAGCATTTT
CASSSGVLSNQPQHF
>TRBV6-1|TRBJ1-2|NA|many
TGTGCCAGCAGTCGGGAGGCGGTTGGCTACACCTTC
CASSREAVGYTF
>TRBV27|TRBJ2-7|TRBD1|many
TGTGCCAGCAGTTTATGGGGACAGGGGACGGGGGAGCAGTACTTC
CASSLWGQGTGEQYF
>TRBV10-2|TRBJ1-6|NA|NA
TGCGCCAGCTCCCCGCATGGGGGTAATTCACCCCTCCACTTT
CASSPHGGNSPLHF
>TRBV20-1|TRBJ1-6|NA|NA
TGCAGTGCTAGAGATCCGACAGAAACTCTGGTTAATTCACCCCTCCACTTT
CSARDPTETLVNSPLHF
>TRBV20-1|TRBJ2-2|NA|NA
TGCAGTGCTAGACAGTTTGGGGCAGGGATTACCGGGGAGCTGTTTTTT
CSARQFGAGITGELFF
>TRBV20-1|TRBJ2-2|NA|few
TGCAGTGCTAGCGTACTCCAGGCGGTAGCGCCGACCCTCACCGGGGAGCTGTTTTTT
CSASVLQAVAPTLTGELFF
>TRBV12-3/TRBV12-4|TRBJ2-7|NA|few
TGTGCCAGCAGTTACCAAGACAGGCCCTACGAGCAGTACTTC
CASSYQDRPYEQYF
>TRBV19|TRBJ2-5|NA|NA
TGTGCCAGTAAAGGGCGGCACCAAGAGACCCAGTACTTC
CASKGRHQETQYF
>TRBV6-1|TRBJ1-1|TRBD1|many
TGTGCCAGCAGTGAGGACAGGGGATGGTCCACTGAAGCTTTCTTT
CASSEDRGWSTEAFF
>TRBV11-2|TRBJ2-2|NA|few
TGTGCCAGCATCAACCTCCCCGTACTAGTTGGTGCCGGGGAGCTGTTTTTT
CASINLPVLVGAGELFF
>TRBV6-9|TRBJ2-2|TRBD1|many
TGTGCCAGCAGTTATCAGGGGGCTCGGGGGGAGCTGTTTTTT
CASSYQGARGELFF
>TRBV6-5|TRBJ2-7|TRBD1|many
TGTGCCAGCAGTTACTCGGGACAGGGGGCATACGAGCAGTACTTC
CASSYSGQGAYEQYF
>TRBV20-1|TRBJ1-5|NA|NA
TGCAGTGCCCGGTCCGGGGTCGATCAGCCCCAGCATTTT
CSARSGVDQPQHF
>TRBV20-1|TRBJ1-4|NA|many
TGCAGTGCGGAAACAGGGACAACTAATGAAAAACTGTTTTTT
CSAETGTTNEKLFF
>TRBV5-1|TRBJ2-2|TRBD2|few
TGCGCCAGCAGCTGGCCCGGGGGGGGCAGGGGCACCGGGGAGCTGTTTTTT
CASSWPGGGRGTGELFF
>TRBV5-5|TRBJ1-1|TRBD1|NA
TGTGCCAGCAGCCCGCGAAGTACAGGGGGGAACACTGAAGCTTTCTTT
CASSPRSTGGNTEAFF
>TRBV7-8|TRBJ1-1|NA|NA
TGTGCCAGCAGCTTAGGTCGACACAGACTGAACACTGAAGCTTTCTTT
CASSLGRHRLNTEAFF
>TRBV3-1|TRBJ1-5|NA|many
TGTGCCAGCAGCCAACTCCCGGGGTATCAGCCCCAGCATTTT
CASSQLPGYQPQHF
>TRBV7-4|TRBJ2-2|NA|NA
TGTGCCAGCAGCGTACTAGCTCCCGGGGAGCTGTTTTTT
CASSVLAPGELFF
>TRBV13|TRBJ1-2|NA|many
TGTGCCAGCAGCCCCGCCTCGGGACCAAGAGGCTACACCTTC
CASSPASGPRGYTF
>TRBV5-6|TRBJ1-5|NA|few
TGTGCCAGCAGCAGATTGACAGACCCTAATAGCAATCAGCCCCAGCATTTT
CASSRLTDPNSNQPQHF
>TRBV6-5|TRBJ2-7|NA|NA
TGTGCCAGCAGTTACACCGGGGAGCAGTACTTC
CASSYTGEQYF
>TRBV7-2|TRBJ2-7|TRBD2|few
TGTGCCAGCAGCGCGCTTAGCGGGAGGGCTTACGAGCAGTACTTC
CASSALSGRAYEQYF
>TRBV7-9|TRBJ2-7|TRBD1|NA
TGTGCCAGCGGGGGGACAGGGCTAGGCGAGCAGTACTTC
CASGGTGLGEQYF
>TRBV7-9|TRBJ2-1|TRBD2|NA
TGTGCCAGCAGCCTATTGAGCGGGAGTGGCGATGAGCAGTTCTTC
CASSLLSGSGDEQFF
>TRBV28|TRBJ2-2|NA|NA
TGTGCCAGCAGTTTATTTGTCTTAGGGGAGCAGGGGTCGGGGACCGGGGAGCTGTTTTTT
CASSLFVLGEQGSGTGELFF
>TRBV28|TRBJ1-1|TRBD1|NA
TGTGCCAGCACGGACAGGCCGACTGAAGCTTTCTTT
CASTDRPTEAFF
>TRBV7-9|TRBJ2-1|NA|NA
TGTGCCAGCAGCCGCCTAGGGGGGGAGCAGTTCTTC
CASSRLGGEQFF
>TRBV15|TRBJ1-1|NA|many
TGTGCCACCAGCAGGAGGACAGTGAACACTGAAGCTTTCTTT
CATSRRTVNTEAFF
>TRBV6-2/TRBV6-3|TRBJ1-1|NA|many
TGTGCCAGCAGTTACAACATTAACACTGAAGCTTTCTTT
CASSYNINTEAFF
>TRBV7-9|TRBJ2-5|NA|NA
TGTGCCAGCAGCAACCGGGACTACCAAGAGACCCAGTACTTC
CASSNRDYQETQYF
>TRBV6-1|TRBJ1-5|NA|NA
TGTGCCAGCAGCTACGGAGGGGGACTTAGCAATCAGCCCCAGCATTTT
CASSYGGGLSNQPQHF
>TRBV27|TRBJ2-3|TRBD2|NA
TGTGCCAGCAGTTCGGGAGCGGGGGTCACAGATACGCAGTATTTT
CASSSGAGVTDTQYF
>TRBV20-1|TRBJ2-5|TRBD2|many
TGCAGTGCCGCTAGCTCCTCTGGGGGGGCCCAGTACTTC
CSAASSSGGAQYF
>TRBV28|TRBJ2-7|TRBD2|NA
TGTGCCAGCAGACGGACTAGCGGATACGAGCAGCACTTC
CASRRTSGYEQHF
>TRBV5-8|TRBJ2-7|NA|NA
TGTGCCAGCAGCTTGGGTGGACCCACCTACGAGCAGTACTTC
CASSLGGPTYEQYF
>TRBV25-1|TRBJ2-7|NA|NA
TGTGCCAGCAGTGAATACACAGGGCAGCTCACCTACGAGCAGTACTTC
CASSEYTGQLTYEQYF
>TRBV2|TRBJ1-6|NA|many
TGTGCTACTAAAGAGACTCGGAATTCACCCCTCCACTTT
CATKETRNSPLHF
>TRBV28|TRBJ2-2|NA|many
TGTGCCAGCAGGGGGGCTCACGGGACCGGGGAGCTGTTTTTT
CASRGAHGTGELFF
>TRBV6-2/TRBV6-3|TRBJ2-5|NA|NA
TGTGCCAGCAGTCTCGGACCGGGCCGGTCGAAAGAGACCCAGTACTTC
CASSLGPGRSKETQYF
>TRBV19|TRBJ1-2|NA|few
TGTGCCAGTACCCGCGTCGGGAGTGGGGATGGCTACACCTTC
CASTRVGSGDGYTF
>TRBV27|TRBJ2-1|TRBD2|NA
TGTGCCAGCAGTTTACGTAGCGGGGTATACAATGAGCAGTTCTTC
CASSLRSGVYNEQFF
>TRBV27|TRBJ2-1|NA|NA
TGTGCCAGCAGTTTTAATGCCGGCAATGAGCAGTTCTTC
CASSFNAGNEQFF
>TRBV11-2|TRBJ2-7|NA|many
TGTGCCAGCAGCTTAGTATTAGCCGAGCAGTACTTC
CASSLVLAEQYF
>TRBV19|TRBJ1-4|NA|many
TGTGCCAGTAGTGTTAGGGGGAAGAATGAAAAACTGTTTTTT
CASSVRGKNEKLFF
>TRBV24-1|TRBJ2-1|NA|few
TGTGCCACCAGTGACCGGACGATCTACAATGAGCAGTTCTTC
CATSDRTIYNEQFF